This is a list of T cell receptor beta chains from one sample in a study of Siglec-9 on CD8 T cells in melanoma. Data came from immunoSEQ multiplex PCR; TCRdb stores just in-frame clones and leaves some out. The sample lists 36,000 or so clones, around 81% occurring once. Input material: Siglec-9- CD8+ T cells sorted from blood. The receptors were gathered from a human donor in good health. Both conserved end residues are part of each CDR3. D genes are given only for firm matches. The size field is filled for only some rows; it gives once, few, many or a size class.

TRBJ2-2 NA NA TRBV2 CASSETGSNTGELFF TGTGCCAGCAGTGAAACAGGGTCGAATACCGGGGAGCTGTTTTTT
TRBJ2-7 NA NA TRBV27 CASSFVSRGDEQYF TGTGCCAGCAGTTTTGTTAGCAGGGGGGACGAGCAGTACTTC
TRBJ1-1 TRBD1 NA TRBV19 CASSNQGQGATEAFF TGTGCCAGTAGTAATCAGGGACAGGGGGCCACTGAAGCTTTCTTT
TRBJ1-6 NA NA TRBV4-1 CASSQYEGSPLHF TGCGCCAGCAGCCAGTACGAAGGATCACCCCTCCACTTT
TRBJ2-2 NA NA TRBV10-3 CAISDSIGGNTGELFF TGTGCCATCAGTGATTCCATAGGGGGGAACACCGGGGAGCTGTTTTTT
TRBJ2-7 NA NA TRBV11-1 CASSPDYYEQYF TGTGCCAGCAGCCCGGACTACTACGAGCAGTACTTC
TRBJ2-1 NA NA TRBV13 CASSLGASGIYNEQFF TGTGCCAGCAGCTTAGGGGCCAGCGGAATCTACAATGAGCAGTTCTTC
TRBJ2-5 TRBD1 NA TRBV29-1 CSVADRAETQYF TGCAGCGTTGCTGACAGGGCAGAGACCCAGTACTTC
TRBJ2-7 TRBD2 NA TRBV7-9 CASSSSGGAYEQYF TGTGCCAGCAGCTCAAGCGGGGGGGCCTACGAGCAGTACTTC
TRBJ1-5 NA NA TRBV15 CATSRGILQPQHF TGTGCCACCAGCAGAGGAATTCTTCAGCCCCAGCATTTT
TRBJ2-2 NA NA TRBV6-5 CASSEREIGELFF TGTGCCAGCAGTGAAAGGGAGATCGGGGAGCTGTTTTTT
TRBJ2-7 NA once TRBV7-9 CASSLNPETRQQYF TGTGCCAGCAGCTTAAACCCTGAGACCAGGCAGCAGTACTTC
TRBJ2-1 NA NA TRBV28 CASSTRWGGIYNEQFF TGTGCCAGCAGTACCCGCTGGGGGGGCATCTACAATGAGCAGTTCTTC
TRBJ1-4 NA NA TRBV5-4 CASSLWRGEKLFF TGTGCCAGCAGCTTGTGGCGGGGTGAAAAACTGTTTTTT
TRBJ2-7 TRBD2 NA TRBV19 CALEWPGLATYEQYF TGTGCCCTCGAATGGCCGGGACTAGCGACCTACGAGCAGTACTTC
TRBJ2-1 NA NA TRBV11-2 CASSLEVRDSVNEQFF TGTGCCAGCAGCTTAGAGGTGCGGGACTCAGTCAATGAGCAGTTCTTC
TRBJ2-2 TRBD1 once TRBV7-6 CASSLASGGNTGELFF TGTGCCAGCAGCTTAGCATCAGGGGGGAACACCGGGGAGCTGTTTTTT
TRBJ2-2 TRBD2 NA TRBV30 CAWTSGGRETGELFF TGTGCCTGGACTAGCGGGGGGCGAGAGACCGGGGAGCTGTTTTTT
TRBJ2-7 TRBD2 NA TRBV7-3 CASSATSEAYEQYF TGTGCCAGCAGCGCCACTAGCGAGGCCTACGAGCAGTACTTC
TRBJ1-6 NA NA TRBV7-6 CASSLVAQSSYNSPLHF TGTGCCAGCAGCTTAGTGGCCCAGAGCTCCTATAATTCACCCCTCCACTTT
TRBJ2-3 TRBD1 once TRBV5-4 CASSLAGQLSSTDTQYF TGTGCCAGCAGCTTGGCGGGACAGCTATCTAGCACAGATACGCAGTATTTT
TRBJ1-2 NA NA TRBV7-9 CASSLGTVEGYTF TGTGCCAGCAGCTTAGGGACAGTTGAAGGCTACACCTTC
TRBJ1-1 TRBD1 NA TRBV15 CATSREAGGLTEAFF TGTGCCACCAGCAGAGAAGCAGGGGGCCTAACTGAAGCTTTCTTT
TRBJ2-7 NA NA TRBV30 CAWSALRGPSYEQYF TGTGCCTGGAGTGCGCTCCGGGGTCCTTCCTACGAGCAGTACTTC
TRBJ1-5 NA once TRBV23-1 CASSQSLIGCYFGHLGQPQHF TGCGCCAGCAGTCAATCATTAATAGGGTGCTACTTTGGACACCTGGGGCAGCCCCAGCATTTT
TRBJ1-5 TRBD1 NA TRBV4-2 CASSQSGPGTGGFWEPQHF TGTGCCAGCAGCCAATCGGGACCGGGGACAGGGGGGTTCTGGGAGCCCCAGCATTTT
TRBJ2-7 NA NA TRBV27 CASSLWGTGSSYEQYF TGTGCCAGCAGTTTATGGGGCACAGGGAGCTCCTACGAGCAGTACTTC
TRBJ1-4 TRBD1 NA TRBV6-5 CASSSSGTGAEKLFF TGTGCCAGCAGTTCCTCCGGGACAGGGGCTGAAAAACTGTTTTTT
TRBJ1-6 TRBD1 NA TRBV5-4 CASSLAGTGNSPLHF TGTGCCAGCAGCTTGGCCGGGACAGGGAATTCACCCCTCCACTTT
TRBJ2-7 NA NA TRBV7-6 CASSLTEPHEQYF TGTGCCAGCAGCCTCACCGAGCCGCACGAGCAGTACTTC
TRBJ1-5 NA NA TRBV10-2 CASSDPKGRLGNQPQHF TGCGCCAGCAGTGATCCGAAGGGGCGATTGGGCAATCAGCCCCAGCATTTT
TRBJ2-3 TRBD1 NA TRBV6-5 CASSAGTGVTDTQYF TGTGCCAGCAGTGCCGGGACAGGGGTGACAGATACGCAGTATTTT
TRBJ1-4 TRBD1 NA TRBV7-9 CASSFGSRDRSNEKLFF TGTGCCAGCAGCTTTGGGTCCCGGGACAGGAGTAATGAAAAACTGTTTTTT
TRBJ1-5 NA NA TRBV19 CASSILGAAYSNQPQHF TGTGCCAGTAGTATCCTAGGGGCCGCCTATAGCAATCAGCCCCAGCATTTT
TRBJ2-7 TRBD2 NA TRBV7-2 CASSSLAGEVGEQYF TGTGCCAGCAGCTCTCTAGCGGGAGAAGTGGGCGAGCAGTACTTC
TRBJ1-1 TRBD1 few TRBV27 CASSSGLRQGIDTEAFF TGTGCCAGCAGTTCTGGGCTTCGACAGGGAATCGACACTGAAGCTTTCTTT
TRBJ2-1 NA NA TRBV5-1 CASSVSGEGRWNEQFF TGCGCCAGCAGCGTCTCAGGGGAGGGGAGGTGGAATGAGCAGTTCTTC
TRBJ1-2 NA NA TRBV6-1 CASSESIRANYGYTF TGTGCCAGCAGTGAGAGTATCAGGGCTAACTATGGCTACACCTTC
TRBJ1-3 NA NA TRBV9 CASSVVGASGNTIYF TGTGCCAGCAGCGTAGTTGGGGCCTCGGGAAACACCATATATTTT
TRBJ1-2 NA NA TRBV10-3 CAISESREGYTF TGTGCCATCAGTGAGTCCAGGGAAGGCTACACCTTC
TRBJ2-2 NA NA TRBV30 CAWRLRDSNTGELFF TGTGCCTGGAGACTTCGGGACTCGAACACCGGGGAGCTGTTTTTT